The rows below give T cell receptor beta chains drawn from one sample of a study of cytomegalovirus exposure and HLA in healthy donors. Using immunoSEQ multiplex PCR, the repertoire was profiled, and TCRdb retains in-frame clones only, with some absent. The sample consists of over 150,000 clones, roughly four fifths of them appearing once. The sample taken for sequencing was PBMCs. The receptors shown here come from a girl aged 5-17 years in good health and CMV-seropositive. CDR3s include the opening cysteine and the closing phenylalanine or tryptophan. D genes are given only for firm matches. Clone size, where shown, is once, few, many, or a class for clones that have expanded.

J gene: TRBJ1-1
clone size: NA
V gene: TRBV29-1
D gene: NA
CDR3 length: 11
CDR3 DNA: TGCAGCGTAGTTCGGTCCGCTGAAGCTTTCTTT
CDR3 protein: CSVVRSAEAFF

J gene: TRBJ1-5
clone size: NA
V gene: TRBV6-5
D gene: TRBD1
CDR3 length: 15
CDR3 DNA: TGTGCCAGCAGCAGGACAGGGGTTTACAATCAGCCCCAGCATTTT
CDR3 protein: CASSRTGVYNQPQHF

J gene: TRBJ1-2
clone size: NA
V gene: TRBV9
D gene: TRBD1
CDR3 length: 15
CDR3 DNA: TGTGCCAGCAGCGTTCAGGGGGCTCAGGGCTATGGCTACACCTTC
CDR3 protein: CASSVQGAQGYGYTF

J gene: TRBJ1-6
clone size: NA
V gene: TRBV2
D gene: NA
CDR3 length: 14
CDR3 DNA: TGTGCCAGCAGTGAGGAGGGGAGAGGTTCACCCCTCCACTTT
CDR3 protein: CASSEEGRGSPLHF

J gene: TRBJ1-5
clone size: NA
V gene: TRBV12-5
D gene: TRBD1
CDR3 length: 21
CDR3 DNA: TGTGCTAGTGGTTTGGTGTCATTGGGACAGGGGTCTGGTTTCGACTATCAGCCCCAGCATTTT
CDR3 protein: CASGLVSLGQGSGFDYQPQHF

J gene: TRBJ1-1
clone size: NA
V gene: TRBV7-2
D gene: NA
CDR3 length: 14
CDR3 DNA: TGTGCCAGCAGCTTAGGTCTCAGTCGCACTGAAGCTTTCTTT
CDR3 protein: CASSLGLSRTEAFF

J gene: TRBJ2-1
clone size: NA
V gene: TRBV9
D gene: TRBD2
CDR3 length: 16
CDR3 DNA: TGTGCCAGCAGCCCTTGGACTAGCGGGGAGAACAATGAGCAGTTCTTC
CDR3 protein: CASSPWTSGENNEQFF

J gene: TRBJ2-3
clone size: few
V gene: TRBV5-7
D gene: TRBD1
CDR3 length: 12
CDR3 DNA: TGTGCCAGCAGCTTGTCAGGGGGAGCGCAGTATTTT
CDR3 protein: CASSLSGGAQYF

J gene: TRBJ1-2
clone size: NA
V gene: TRBV5-6
D gene: NA
CDR3 length: 16
CDR3 DNA: TGTGCCAGCAGCTCCAGGTTCGGGGAGCCTGGTTATGGCTACACCTTC
CDR3 protein: CASSSRFGEPGYGYTF

J gene: TRBJ1-4
clone size: few
V gene: TRBV27
D gene: TRBD1
CDR3 length: 17
CDR3 DNA: TGTGCCAGCAGTTTATGGGGGACCGACAGGGTTCATGAAAAACTGTTTTTT
CDR3 protein: CASSLWGTDRVHEKLFF

J gene: TRBJ1-2
clone size: NA
V gene: TRBV13
D gene: TRBD1
CDR3 length: 14
CDR3 DNA: TGTGCCAGCAGCTTATACGGACAGGATTATGGCTACACCTTC
CDR3 protein: CASSLYGQDYGYTF

J gene: TRBJ2-1
clone size: once
V gene: TRBV6-6
D gene: NA
CDR3 length: 12
CDR3 DNA: TGTGCCACCGCGGGGAGTTCGGGGGAGCAGTTCTTC
CDR3 protein: CATAGSSGEQFF

J gene: TRBJ1-2
clone size: NA
V gene: TRBV5-5
D gene: NA
CDR3 length: 13
CDR3 DNA: TGTGCCAGCAGCTTGGCAGGGTTAAAAGACTACACCTTC
CDR3 protein: CASSLAGLKDYTF